Below, 21 T cell receptor beta chains from the same sample are listed, as sequenced in a study of blood T cell repertoires in COVID-19 (TCRdb year 2020). Library creation used the immunoSEQ multiplex PCR assay. Here the immuneACCESS table is served through TCRdb, limited to in-frame sequences with V and J called. Missing clones are a known gap in these copies; in checked studies unresolved V genes cover under half, and the rest lacks a known reason. The table for this sample lists 150,000 or so clones; about 80% of them were counted only once. Clones ranked in the top ten supply around 3.1% of the sample. The material sequenced was peripheral blood. Receptors originate from an elderly woman with acute or convalescent COVID-19.

The chain carries TRBV9 and TRBJ1-1; TRBD1 might be the D (5 bases). The germline V and J ends were trimmed by 0 bases and 7 bases, with 13 bases remaining between them. The CDR3 is made up of 14 amino acids. The germline V gene encodes CDR1 SGDLS and CDR2 YYNGEE. CDR3 sequence: CASSVVVDNVEAFF. Here the CDR3 DNA reads TGTGCCAGCAGCGTAGTAGTGGACAACGTTGAAGCTTTCTTT.

This sequence joins TRBV27 and TRBJ1-1; D might be TRBD1 (5 bases). Germline V gene lookup returns CDR1 MNHEY and CDR2 SMNVEV (reference sequence). Trimming stripped 5 bases from V and 0 bases from J, with 22 bases between. The CDR3 sequence is 18 residues long. CDR3 residues: CASSPPPGPTRMNTEAFF. The CDR3 DNA follows: TGTGCCAGCAGTCCCCCCCCGGGACCGACTAGAATGAACACTGAAGCTTTCTTT.

The V call is TRBV6-5, the J call TRBJ1-1, with unresolved D. Trimming took 7 bases from V and 1 from J, leaving 4 bases between them. Germline V gives CDR1 MNHEY, CDR2 SVGAGI. This CDR3 contains 11 residues. The chain's CDR3 is CASTGNTEAFF. In DNA form, the CDR3 reads TGTGCCAGCACGGGGAACACTGAAGCTTTCTTT.

This chain uses TRBV5-6 with TRBJ2-5; 7 bases are a match to TRBD2. Trimming took 4 bases from V and 5 from J; bases not matched to a gene: 8. CDR3 length equals 14 residues. Germline V gene lookup returns CDR1 SGHDT and CDR2 YYEEEE. The DNA for the CDR3 is TGTGCCAGCAGCCGAGGGTCTAGCGGCGAGACCCAGTACTTC. This translates into CASSRGSSGETQYF.

This chain links TRBV7-8 with TRBJ1-1; possible D gene TRBD1, 6 bases. The CDR3 loop spans 14 amino acids. Deletions cut 5 bases from V and 7 bases from J, with 17 bases between. Germline V CDR1 and CDR2: SGHVS, FQNEAQ. The CDR3 DNA follows: TGTGCCAGCAGCCGGACAGTGAGAGTCCTTGAAGCTTTCTTT. Its translation: CASSRTVRVLEAFF.

This clone was recorded once. Other nucleotide sequences from this sample produce the same CDR3. This chain joins TRBV5-6 and TRBJ2-5; 8 bases are shared with TRBD1. Trimming at V came to 2 bases and at J to 2 bases, leaving 2 bases not matched to a gene. The CDR3 is 14 residues long. CDR1 and CDR2 from the germline V gene are SGHDT and YYEEEE. The chain's CDR3 is CASSFRQGQETQYF. Written as DNA, the CDR3 is TGTGCCAGCAGCTTTAGACAGGGGCAAGAGACCCAGTACTTC.

This clone was detected a few times. The chain joins TRBV5-5 to TRBJ1-3; D gene uncertain. Deletions cut 0 bases from V and 0 bases from J, with 7 bases between. The CDR3 runs to 15 residues. Germline V gives CDR1 SGHKS, CDR2 YYEKEE (reference sequence). As DNA, the CDR3 is TGTGCCAGCAGCTTGGACGGAGACTCTGGAAACACCATATATTTT. This codes for CASSLDGDSGNTIYF.

The chain employs TRBV10-3 and TRBJ2-6; perhaps TRBD1 as D (5 bases). Deletions cut 7 bases from V and 1 base from J, with 11 bases between. Germline CDR1 is ENHRY and CDR2 is SYGVKD. The CDR3 has 15 amino acids. CDR3 in DNA: TGTGCCATCAAGCAAGACAGATCTGGGGCCAACGTCCTGACTTTC. Translation gives CAIKQDRSGANVLTF.

This sequence joins TRBV10-3 and TRBJ1-3; D gene ambiguous. V was shortened by 2 bases and J by 4 bases, with 15 bases between the two germline ends. Germline lookup yields CDR1 ENHRY and CDR2 SYGVKD. This CDR3 spans 16 amino acids. For the CDR3, the DNA is TGTGCCATCAGTGAGAGAGGGAATACTTACGGAAACACCATATATTTT. This gives the protein CAISERGNTYGNTIYF.

About this clone itself: Different DNA sequences within this sample yield the same CDR3. V gene TRBV7-3 combines with J gene TRBJ2-5; 7 bases line up with TRBD1. CDR1 is SGHTA and CDR2 is FQGTGA in the germline V gene. This CDR3 spans 13 amino acids. The V segment lost 3 bases and the J segment 2 bases; nucleotides outside the gene matches: 0. DNA for the CDR3: TGTGCCAGCAGCTTGGGACAGCAAGAGACCCAGTACTTC. Translated, it gives CASSLGQQETQYF.

The rearrangement uses TRBV19 and TRBJ1-5, with 9 positions matching TRBD1. Germline CDR1 reads LNHDA; CDR2 reads SQIVND (reference sequence). J was trimmed by 6 bases and V by 6 bases; bases with no gene match: 3. The CDR3 is 13 residues long. CDR3 amino acids: CASRQGASQPQHF. CDR3 nucleotides: TGTGCCAGTAGACAGGGGGCAAGTCAGCCCCAGCATTTT.

The chain employs TRBV2 and TRBJ2-7; D is ambiguous. V lost 4 bases and J 2 bases, leaving 9 bases between the germline ends. The germline CDR1 and CDR2 sequences are SNHLY and FYNNEI. The CDR3 loop spans 13 amino acids. In DNA, the CDR3 is TGTGCCAGCAGTGGAGACAAGGCCTACGAGCAGTACTTC. This gives the protein CASSGDKAYEQYF.

On this clone: The same CDR3 also results from other DNA sequences found in this sample. This chain links TRBV11-2 with TRBJ1-1; D possibly corresponds to TRBD1 (5 bases). This CDR3 contains 13 residues. CDR1 SGHAT and CDR2 FQNNGV come from the germline V gene. Trimming left V 5 bases short and J 1 base short, with 8 bases between. The CDR3 reads CASSLGGNTEAFF. The CDR3 DNA reads TGTGCCAGCAGCCTGGGGGGGAACACTGAAGCTTTCTTT.

V usage is TRBV12-3 or TRBV12-4 and J usage is TRBJ1-1; weak D call: TRBD1 (6 bases). The length of the CDR3 is 13 residues. Between the trimmed V and J ends, which lost 10 bases and 3 bases, there was a span of 15 bases. CDR3 sequence: CAIRRTDYTEAFF. CDR3 nucleotide sequence: TGTGCCATTCGAAGGACAGACTACACTGAAGCTTTCTTT.

The chain uses TRBV5-1 and TRBJ1-1; TRBD1 matches 10 bases. Germline loops: CDR1 SGHRS, CDR2 YFSETQ. The CDR3 runs 17 residues. The trim removed 3 bases at V and 4 bases at J, leaving 12 bases unmatched. The DNA of the CDR3 is TGCGCCAGCAGCTCACATACTTGGGGGACAGGGGCCACTGAAGCTTTCTTT. This gives the protein CASSSHTWGTGATEAFF.

The chain uses TRBV7-6 and TRBJ2-3, with 7 nucleotides matching TRBD2. The CDR3 runs to 15 residues. Losses at the gene ends were 4 bases for V and 2 bases for J; bases not matched to a gene: 6. The germline CDR1 and CDR2 sequences are SGHVS and FNYEAQ. The CDR3 nucleotides read TGTGCCAGCAGCTCCCAAGCGGGGACCACAGATACGCAGTATTTT. This gives the protein CASSSQAGTTDTQYF.

This chain uses TRBV5-1 with TRBJ1-1; D uncertain. Trimming stripped 2 bases from V and 1 base from J, with 6 bases between. Germline V gene sequence: CDR1 SGHRS, CDR2 YFSETQ. CDR3 size: 13 residues. Here the CDR3 reads CASSFTQNTEAFF. Written as DNA, the CDR3 is TGCGCCAGCAGCTTTACACAGAACACTGAAGCTTTCTTT.

The V call is TRBV7-9, the J call TRBJ1-1; 9 bases are a match to TRBD1. Germline CDR1 reads SEHNR; CDR2 reads FQNEAQ (reference sequence). This CDR3 has 16 residues. The J segment lost 0 bases and the V segment lost 4 bases, leaving 6 bases of the junction unmatched. In nucleotides, the CDR3 is TGTGCCAGCAGCTCACGGACAGGGGCCTTGAACACTGAAGCTTTCTTT. The encoded protein is CASSSRTGALNTEAFF.

The chain combines TRBV6-5 with TRBJ2-3; the D is unclear. V shed 2 bases and J shed 15 bases, with 12 bases lying between them. The CDR3 extends over 11 amino acids. Germline V gene data show CDR1 as MNHEY and CDR2 as SVGAGI. CDR3 protein: CASSYPPLTYF. As DNA, the CDR3 is TGTGCCAGCAGTTACCCCCCTTTGACATATTTT.

The sample holds a few counts of this clone. The chain recombines TRBV7-2 with TRBJ1-1; D may be TRBD1 (6 bases). Trimming cost V 3 bases and J 11 bases, with 19 bases left between them. Germline CDR1 SGHTA, CDR2 FQGNSA. The CDR3 is made up of 14 amino acids. The CDR3 DNA follows: TGTGCCAGCAGCTTCCTCGGGACATTTGCAGCGGCTTTCTTT. It is translated as CASSFLGTFAAAFF.

The chain combines TRBV6-5 with TRBJ1-2; D possibly corresponds to TRBD1 (5 bases). CDR1 MNHEY and CDR2 SVGAGI come from the germline V gene. This CDR3 spans 14 amino acids. Trimming cost V 8 bases and J 1 base, with 14 bases left between them. The CDR3 DNA reads as TGTGCCAGCCTCCCGCCAGGGAATAACTATGGCTACACCTTC. Translating gives CASLPPGNNYGYTF.